These 7 T cell receptor beta chains share one sample of origin, sequenced in a study of regulatory T cells in long-lasting Graves disease. Noted time point: newly diagnosed GD, antithyroid drugs for less than 3 months. TCR sequences were obtained from RNA taken from PBMCs. To make TCR beta libraries, researchers used iRepertoire HTBI primers and Arm-PCR of CDR3 regions. TCRdb reprocessed the multiplex PCR reads with MiXCR, giving one entry per CDR3 protein. The repertoire holds some 450,000 distinct CDR3 sequences, with about 15% as singletons. The same specimen was also included in a second study, on T cells in Graves' hyperthyroidism and ophthalmopathy.

The material was peripheral blood mononuclear cells (PBMCs), obtained at new diagnosis, from a patient treated with antithyroid drugs. The receptors come from a woman aged 25 to 39 with Graves disease.

This clonotype has just a few counts. The rearrangement joins TRBV15 to TRBJ2-3; D is uncertain. The CDR3 extends over 16 amino acids. Germline V gene data show CDR1 as LNHNV and CDR2 as YYDKDF (reference sequence). Trimming took off 3 bases at V and 0 bases at J, with 13 bases between the two ends. This CDR3 is CATSRTGPGSTDTQYF. CDR3 nucleotides: TGTGCCACCAGCAGGACCGGGCCGGGTAGCACAGATACGCAGTATTTT. The whole variable domain, remainder taken from reference TRBV15 and TRBJ2-3, is DAMVIQNPRYQVTQFGKPVTLSCSQTLNHNVMYWYQQKSSQAPKLLFHYYDKDFNNEADTPDNFQSRRPNTSFCFLDIRSPGLGDTAMYLCATSRTGPGSTDTQYFGPGTRLTVL.

The chain combines TRBV27 with TRBJ1-6, with D hard to call. The V end lost 7 bases, the J end lost 1 base, and 8 bases lay between the germline ends. The CDR3 totals 14 residues. Germline CDR1 is MNHEY and CDR2 is SMNVEV (reference sequence). The CDR3 loop reads CASTARSYNSPLHF. In DNA, the CDR3 is TGTGCCAGCACGGCGCGGTCCTATAATTCACCCCTCCACTTT.

This clonotype was picked up one time. The J gene is TRBJ1-1, the V gene TRBV5-1; D not resolved. The CDR3 has 15 amino acids. CDR1 is SGHRS, CDR2 YFSETQ, per germline. V was shortened by 0 bases and J by 1 base, with 10 bases between the two germline ends. In DNA, the CDR3 is TGCGCCAGCAGCTTGGGATCCCGGGCGAACACTGAAGCTTTCTTT. Translating it yields CASSLGSRANTEAFF.

This chain uses TRBV12-3 or TRBV12-4 with TRBJ2-2; 13 bases match TRBD2. The CDR3 runs to 20 residues. The V segment lost 5 bases and the J segment 4 bases; nucleotides outside the gene matches: 16. CDR3 in amino acids: CASSPPRTSGRAFGTGELFF. CDR3 nucleotide sequence: TGTGCCAGCAGTCCCCCACGCACTAGCGGGAGGGCCTTTGGCACCGGGGAGCTGTTTTTT.

This clonotype was observed many times. This chain joins TRBV4-1 and TRBJ2-2, with 9 bases aligning to TRBD2. The ends lost 4 bases at V and 0 bases at J; junction bases unmatched: 3. The CDR3 sequence is 16 residues long. The germline V gene has CDR1 MGHRA and CDR2 YSYEKL. The CDR3 DNA sequence: TGCGCCAGCAGCCCTAGCGGGGCATCGAACACCGGGGAGCTGTTTTTT. Translated: CASSPSGASNTGELFF.

The CDR3 loop is CASSLSAGNNYGYTF. The CDR3 DNA reads as TGTGCCAGCAGCCTCTCCGCAGGTAATAACTATGGCTACACCTTC. V usage is TRBV9 and J usage is TRBJ1-2; D not certain. Trimming stripped 4 bases from V and 1 base from J, with 14 bases between. This CDR3 is 15 amino acids long. Germline loops: CDR1 SGDLS, CDR2 YYNGEE.

The chain employs TRBV15 and TRBJ2-1, with 8 bases lining up with TRBD1. The CDR3 spans 13 residues. V shed 11 bases and J 6 bases; nucleotides not matched to a gene: 9. Germline V gene sequence: CDR1 LNHNV, CDR2 YYDKDF (reference sequence). The CDR3 coding sequence is TGTGCCTCCGGGGACAGGTCTTTCAATGAGCAGTTCTTC. The encoded protein is CASGDRSFNEQFF.